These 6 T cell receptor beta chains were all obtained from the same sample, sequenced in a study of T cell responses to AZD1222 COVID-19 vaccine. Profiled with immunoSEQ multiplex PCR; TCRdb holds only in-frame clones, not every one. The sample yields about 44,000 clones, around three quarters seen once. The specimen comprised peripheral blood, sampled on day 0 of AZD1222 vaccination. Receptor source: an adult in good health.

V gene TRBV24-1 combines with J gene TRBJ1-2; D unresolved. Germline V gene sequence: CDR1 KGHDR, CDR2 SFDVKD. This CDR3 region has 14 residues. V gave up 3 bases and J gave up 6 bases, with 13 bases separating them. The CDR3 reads CATSDPGSIDGYTF. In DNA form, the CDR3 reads TGTGCCACCAGTGATCCCGGCTCTATTGATGGCTACACCTTC.

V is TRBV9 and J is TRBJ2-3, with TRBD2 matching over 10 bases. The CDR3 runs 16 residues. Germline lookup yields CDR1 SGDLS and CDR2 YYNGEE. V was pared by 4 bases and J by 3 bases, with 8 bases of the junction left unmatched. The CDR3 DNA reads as TGTGCCAGCAGCCCCCGAGGGACTAGCGCGACAGATACGCAGTATTTT. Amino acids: CASSPRGTSATDTQYF.

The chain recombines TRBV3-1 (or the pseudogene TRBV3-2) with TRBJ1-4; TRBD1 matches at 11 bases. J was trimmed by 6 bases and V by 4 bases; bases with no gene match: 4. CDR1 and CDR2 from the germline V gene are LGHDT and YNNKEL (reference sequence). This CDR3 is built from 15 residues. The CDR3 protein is CASSPGTGGDEKLFF. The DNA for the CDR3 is TGTGCCAGCAGCCCGGGGACAGGGGGTGATGAAAAACTGTTTTTT.

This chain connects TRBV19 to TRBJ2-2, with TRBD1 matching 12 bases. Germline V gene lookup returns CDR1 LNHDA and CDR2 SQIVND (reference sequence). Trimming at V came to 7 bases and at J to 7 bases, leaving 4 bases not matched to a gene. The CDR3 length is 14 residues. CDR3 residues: CASTGQGAFGELFF. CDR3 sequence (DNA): TGTGCCAGTACGGGACAGGGGGCTTTCGGGGAGCTGTTTTTT. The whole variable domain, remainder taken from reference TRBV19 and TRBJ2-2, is DGGITQSPKYLFRKEGQNVTLSCEQNLNHDAMYWYRQDPGQGLRLIYYSQIVNDFQKGDIAEGYSVSREKKESFPLTVTSAQKNPTAFYLCASTGQGAFGELFFGEGSRLTVL.

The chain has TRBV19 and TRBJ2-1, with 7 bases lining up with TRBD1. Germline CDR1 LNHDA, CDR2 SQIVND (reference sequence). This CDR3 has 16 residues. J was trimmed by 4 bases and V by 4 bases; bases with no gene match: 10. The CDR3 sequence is CASSTQGQWGYNEQFF. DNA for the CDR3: TGTGCCAGTAGTACCCAGGGACAGTGGGGGTACAATGAGCAGTTCTTC.

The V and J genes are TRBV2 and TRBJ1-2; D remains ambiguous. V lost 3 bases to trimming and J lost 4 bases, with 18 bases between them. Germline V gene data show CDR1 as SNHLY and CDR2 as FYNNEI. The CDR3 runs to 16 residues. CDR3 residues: CASSEEVRTFRYGYTF. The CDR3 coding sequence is TGTGCCAGCAGTGAGGAGGTCAGAACTTTCCGCTATGGCTACACCTTC.